The 7 T cell receptor beta chains reported below all come from one sample, sequenced in a study of blood T cell repertoires in COVID-19. Sequenced by immunoSEQ multiplex PCR; TCRdb stores in-frame clones only, minus some. The sample has about 150,000 clones, 70% to 90% seen once. Sequencing used peripheral blood. The receptors stem from a woman aged 55-69 years with COVID-19, enrolled during active disease.

This clone was seen a handful of times. The chain links TRBV6-1 to TRBJ1-2; 9 nucleotides match TRBD1. Per the germline V gene, CDR1 is MNHNS and CDR2 is SASEGT. V trimming: 2 bases; J trimming: 8 bases; junction bases outside the gene matches: 9. The CDR3 has 15 amino acids. The CDR3 loop is CASSERGTGLRGYTF. In nucleotides, the CDR3 is TGTGCCAGCAGTGAAAGAGGGACAGGGCTACGCGGCTACACCTTC.

This clone was seen just once. The V and J genes are TRBV6-5 and TRBJ2-7, with 9 bases identical to TRBD1. Germline loops: CDR1 MNHEY, CDR2 SVGAGI. CDR3 length: 16 residues. The V and J ends lost 4 bases and 5 bases, in that order; junction bases with no gene match: 12. Here the CDR3 DNA reads TGTGCCAGCAGTTCCCGGACCGGGACAGGGTCTCACGAGCAGTACGTC. This gives the protein CASSSRTGTGSHEQYV.

CDR3 DNA sequence: TGTGCCAGCAGCTTAGAGGGGGGGCGCACCGGGGAGCTGTTTTTT. Translating it yields CASSLEGGRTGELFF. The V call is TRBV11-1, the J call TRBJ2-2; weak D call: TRBD2 (7 bases). Germline CDR1 and CDR2: SGHAT and FQDESV (reference sequence). Trimming took 1 base from V and 4 from J, leaving 10 bases between them. The length of the CDR3 is 15 residues. The complete variable domain, with remaining parts taken from reference TRBV11-1 and TRBJ2-2, reads EAEVAQSPRYKITEKSQAVAFWCDPISGHATLYWYRQILGQGPELLVQFQDESVVDDSQLPKDRFSAERLKGVDSTLKIQPAELGDSAMYLCASSLEGGRTGELFFGEGSRLTVL.

The V call is TRBV29-1, the J call TRBJ1-3; tentatively, D is TRBD1 (6 bases). CDR3 length equals 16 residues. The V end was cut by 2 bases, the J end by 0 bases, with 14 bases between. Per germline, CDR1 SQVTM and CDR2 ANQGSEA. CDR3 amino acids: CSVEFWDTGSGNTIYF. The CDR3, as DNA: TGCAGCGTTGAATTCTGGGACACAGGCTCTGGAAACACCATATATTTT. The entire variable domain, with the rest obtained from reference TRBV29-1 and TRBJ1-3, is as follows: SAVISQKPSRDICQRGTSLTIQCQVDSQVTMMFWYRQQPGQSLTLIATANQGSEATYESGFVIDKFPISRPNLTFSTLTVSNMSPEDSSIYLCSVEFWDTGSGNTIYFGEGSWLTVV.

The chain links TRBV10-3 to TRBJ1-6; D call uncertain. The germline gives CDR1 ENHRY, CDR2 SYGVKD. The V gene lost 7 bases and the J gene lost 4 bases, with 8 bases spanning the gap. This CDR3 is built from 13 residues. The CDR3 sequence: CAIKLTYNSPLHF. The DNA for the CDR3 is TGTGCCATCAAACTAACGTATAATTCACCCCTCCACTTT.

The chain employs TRBV7-3 and TRBJ2-3, with TRBD2 as a possible D gene (5 bases). The CDR3 length is 15 residues. CDR1 and CDR2 from the germline V gene are SGHTA and FQGTGA. Between the trimmed V and J ends, which lost 0 bases and 6 bases, there was a span of 13 bases. The CDR3 reads CASSLTDLEADTQYF. CDR3 sequence (DNA): TGTGCCAGCAGCTTAACGGACCTGGAGGCGGATACGCAGTATTTT.

This chain's CDR3 is CSVERTGGGHTEAFF. DNA of the CDR3: TGCAGCGTTGAGCGGACAGGGGGAGGGCACACTGAAGCTTTCTTT. J is TRBJ1-1 and V is TRBV29-1, with TRBD1 matching 10 bases. The CDR3 has 15 residues. The V segment lost 3 bases and the J segment 3 bases; nucleotides outside the gene matches: 7. The germline gives CDR1 SQVTM, CDR2 ANQGSEA. Complete variable domain (other parts from reference TRBV29-1 and TRBJ1-1): SAVISQKPSRDICQRGTSLTIQCQVDSQVTMMFWYRQQPGQSLTLIATANQGSEATYESGFVIDKFPISRPNLTFSTLTVSNMSPEDSSIYLCSVERTGGGHTEAFFGQGTRLTVV.